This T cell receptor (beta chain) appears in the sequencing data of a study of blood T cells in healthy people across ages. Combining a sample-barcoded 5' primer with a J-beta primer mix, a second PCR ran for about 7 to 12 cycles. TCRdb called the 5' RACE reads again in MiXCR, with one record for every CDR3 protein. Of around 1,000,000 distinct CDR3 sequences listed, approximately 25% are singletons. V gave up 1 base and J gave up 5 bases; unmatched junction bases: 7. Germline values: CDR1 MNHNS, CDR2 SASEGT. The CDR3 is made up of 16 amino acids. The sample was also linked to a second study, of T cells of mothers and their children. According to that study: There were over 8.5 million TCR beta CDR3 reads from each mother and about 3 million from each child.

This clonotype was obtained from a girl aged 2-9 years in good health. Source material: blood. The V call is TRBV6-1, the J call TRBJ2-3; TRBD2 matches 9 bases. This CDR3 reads CASSEVSGSVLDTQYF. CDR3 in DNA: TGTGCCAGCAGTGAAGTTAGCGGGAGTGTCTTAGATACGCAGTATTTT.